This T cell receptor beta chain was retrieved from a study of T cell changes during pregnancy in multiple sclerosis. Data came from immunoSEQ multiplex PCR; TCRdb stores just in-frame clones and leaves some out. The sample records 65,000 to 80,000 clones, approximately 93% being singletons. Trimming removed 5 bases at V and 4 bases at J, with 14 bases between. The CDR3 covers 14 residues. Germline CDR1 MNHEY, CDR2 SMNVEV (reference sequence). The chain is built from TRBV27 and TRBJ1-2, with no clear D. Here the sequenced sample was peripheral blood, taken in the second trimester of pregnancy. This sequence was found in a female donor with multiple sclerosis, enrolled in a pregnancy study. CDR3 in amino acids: CASSVREMAYGYTF. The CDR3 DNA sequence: TGTGCCAGCAGTGTAAGGGAGATGGCCTATGGCTACACCTTC.